This T cell receptor beta chain is drawn from a study of cytomegalovirus exposure and HLA in healthy donors. The study ran its PCR with 60 Vbeta and 13 Jbeta primers. Method: immunoSEQ multiplex PCR; TCRdb's copy keeps in-frame clones and lacks some. The sample holds about 130,000 clones, around 73% seen once. This clone was picked up a small number of times. Trimming pared 4 bases from V and 2 bases from J, leaving 14 bases between. The CDR3 sequence is 15 residues long. CDR1 is SGHRS, CDR2 YFSETQ, per germline. This TCR derives from a female donor in good health and CMV-seronegative. V gene TRBV5-1 combines with J gene TRBJ2-3; possible D gene TRBD2, 6 bases. Material for sequencing was PBMCs. The CDR3 region has the DNA TGCGCCAGCAGCATCCCGGGACTTACCACAGATACGCAGTATTTT. Protein product: CASSIPGLTTDTQYF.